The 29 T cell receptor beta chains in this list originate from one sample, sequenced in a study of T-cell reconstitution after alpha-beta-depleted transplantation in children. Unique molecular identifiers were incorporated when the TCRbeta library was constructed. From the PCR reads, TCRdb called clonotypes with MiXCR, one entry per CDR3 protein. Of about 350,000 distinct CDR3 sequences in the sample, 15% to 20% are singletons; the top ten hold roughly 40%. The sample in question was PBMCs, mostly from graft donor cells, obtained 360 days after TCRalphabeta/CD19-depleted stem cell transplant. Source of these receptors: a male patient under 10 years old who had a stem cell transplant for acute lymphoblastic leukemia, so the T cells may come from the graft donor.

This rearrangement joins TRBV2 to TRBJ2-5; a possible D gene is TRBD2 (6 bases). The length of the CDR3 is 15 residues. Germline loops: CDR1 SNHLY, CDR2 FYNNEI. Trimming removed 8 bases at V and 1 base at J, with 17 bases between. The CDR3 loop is CASQYYLTSQETQYF. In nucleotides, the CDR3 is TGTGCCAGCCAGTATTACCTGACTAGCCAAGAGACCCAGTACTTC.

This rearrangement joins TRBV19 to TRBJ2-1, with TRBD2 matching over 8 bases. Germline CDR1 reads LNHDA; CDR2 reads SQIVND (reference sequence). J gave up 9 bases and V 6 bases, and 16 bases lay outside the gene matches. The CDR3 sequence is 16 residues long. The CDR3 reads CASRTLRIAGISEQFF. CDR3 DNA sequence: TGTGCCAGTAGAACCCTCCGGATAGCGGGGATCAGTGAGCAGTTCTTC.

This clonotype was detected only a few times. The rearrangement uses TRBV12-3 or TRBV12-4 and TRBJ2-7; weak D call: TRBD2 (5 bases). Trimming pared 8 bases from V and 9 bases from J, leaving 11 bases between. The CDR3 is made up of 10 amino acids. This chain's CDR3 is CASGGLRQYF. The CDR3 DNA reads TGTGCCAGCGGCGGACTGCGGCAGTACTTC.

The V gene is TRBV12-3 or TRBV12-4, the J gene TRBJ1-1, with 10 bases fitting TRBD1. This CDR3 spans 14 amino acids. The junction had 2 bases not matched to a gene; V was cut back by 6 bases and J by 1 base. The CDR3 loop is CASRDRGGNTEAFF. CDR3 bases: TGTGCCAGCAGGGACAGGGGGGGGAACACTGAAGCTTTCTTT.

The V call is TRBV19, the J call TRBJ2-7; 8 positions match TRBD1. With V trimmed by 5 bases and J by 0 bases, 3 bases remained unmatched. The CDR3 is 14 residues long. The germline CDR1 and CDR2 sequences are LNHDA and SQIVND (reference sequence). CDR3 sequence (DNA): TGTGCCAGTAGTTTCGACAGGGGCTCCTACGAGCAGTACTTC. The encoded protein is CASSFDRGSYEQYF.

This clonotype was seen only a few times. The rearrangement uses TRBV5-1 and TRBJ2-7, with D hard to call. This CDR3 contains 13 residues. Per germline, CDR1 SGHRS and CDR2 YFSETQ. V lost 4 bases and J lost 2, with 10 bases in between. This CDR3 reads CASSPSAAYEQYF. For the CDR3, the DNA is TGCGCCAGCAGCCCCTCGGCGGCCTACGAGCAGTACTTC.

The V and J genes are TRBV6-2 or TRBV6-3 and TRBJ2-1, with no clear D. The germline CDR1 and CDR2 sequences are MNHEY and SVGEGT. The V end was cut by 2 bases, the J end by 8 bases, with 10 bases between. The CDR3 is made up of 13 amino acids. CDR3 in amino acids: CASSYLGSYEQFF. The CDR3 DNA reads TGTGCCAGCAGTTACCTCGGGTCCTATGAGCAGTTCTTC.

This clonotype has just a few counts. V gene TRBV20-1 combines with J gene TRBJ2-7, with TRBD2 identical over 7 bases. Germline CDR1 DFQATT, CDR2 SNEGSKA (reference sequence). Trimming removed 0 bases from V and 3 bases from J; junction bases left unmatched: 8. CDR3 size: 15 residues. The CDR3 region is CSARDRASGIYEQYF. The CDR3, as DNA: TGCAGTGCTAGAGATAGGGCTAGCGGAATCTACGAGCAGTACTTC.

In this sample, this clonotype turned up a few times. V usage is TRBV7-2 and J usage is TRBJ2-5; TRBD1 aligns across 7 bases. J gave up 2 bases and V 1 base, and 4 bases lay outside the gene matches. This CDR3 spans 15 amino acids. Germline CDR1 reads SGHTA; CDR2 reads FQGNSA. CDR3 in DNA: TGTGCCAGCAGCTTAGGTTGGGACAGACAAGAGACCCAGTACTTC. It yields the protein CASSLGWDRQETQYF.

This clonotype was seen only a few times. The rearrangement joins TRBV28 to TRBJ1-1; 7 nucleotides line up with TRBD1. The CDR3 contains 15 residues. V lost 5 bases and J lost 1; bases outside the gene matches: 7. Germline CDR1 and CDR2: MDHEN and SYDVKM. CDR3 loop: CASSPLEGANTEAFF. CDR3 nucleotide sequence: TGTGCCAGCAGTCCGCTCGAGGGGGCGAACACTGAAGCTTTCTTT.

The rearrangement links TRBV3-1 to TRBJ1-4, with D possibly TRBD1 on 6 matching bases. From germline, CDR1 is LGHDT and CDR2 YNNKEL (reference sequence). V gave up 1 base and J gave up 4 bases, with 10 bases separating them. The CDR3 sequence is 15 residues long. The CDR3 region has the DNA TGTGCCAGCAGCCAAGCCCGGGGGCGTAATGAAAAACTGTTTTTT. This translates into CASSQARGRNEKLFF.

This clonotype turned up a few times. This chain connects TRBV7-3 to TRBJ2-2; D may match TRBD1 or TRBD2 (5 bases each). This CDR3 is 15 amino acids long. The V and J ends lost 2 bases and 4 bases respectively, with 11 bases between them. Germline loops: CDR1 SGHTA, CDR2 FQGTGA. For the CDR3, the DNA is TGTGCCAGCAGCTTATCGCCGGGACCCACCGGGGAGCTGTTTTTT. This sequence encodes CASSLSPGPTGELFF. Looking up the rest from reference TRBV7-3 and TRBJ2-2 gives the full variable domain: GAGVSQTPSNKVTEKGKYVELRCDPISGHTALYWYRQSLGQGPEFLIYFQGTGAADDSGLPNDRFFAVRPEGSVSTLKIQRTERGDSAVYLCASSLSPGPTGELFFGEGSRLTVL.

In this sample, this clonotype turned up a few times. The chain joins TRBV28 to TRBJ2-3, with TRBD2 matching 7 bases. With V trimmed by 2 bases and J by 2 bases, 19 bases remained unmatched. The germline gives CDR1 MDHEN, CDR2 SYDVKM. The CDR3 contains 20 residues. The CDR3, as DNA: TGTGCCAGCAGTTTACCCTCGGCGGGAGTGAGAGTCCGGTACACAGATACGCAGTATTTT. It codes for CASSLPSAGVRVRYTDTQYF.

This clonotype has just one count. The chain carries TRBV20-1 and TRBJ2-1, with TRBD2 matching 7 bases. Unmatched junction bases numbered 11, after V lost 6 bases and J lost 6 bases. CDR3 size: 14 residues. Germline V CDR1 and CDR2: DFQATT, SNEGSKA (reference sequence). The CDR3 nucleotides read TGCAGTGCCGTAGTGTTGGGGGGGGGCAATGAGCAGTTCTTC. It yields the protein CSAVVLGGGNEQFF.

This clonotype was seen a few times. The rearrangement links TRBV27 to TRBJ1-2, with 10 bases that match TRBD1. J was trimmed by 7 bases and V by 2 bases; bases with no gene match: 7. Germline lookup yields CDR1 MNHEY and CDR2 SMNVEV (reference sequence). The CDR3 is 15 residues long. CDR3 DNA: TGTGCCAGCAGTTTAGACAGGGGGCTCGGAGGTGGCTACACCTTC. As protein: CASSLDRGLGGGYTF.

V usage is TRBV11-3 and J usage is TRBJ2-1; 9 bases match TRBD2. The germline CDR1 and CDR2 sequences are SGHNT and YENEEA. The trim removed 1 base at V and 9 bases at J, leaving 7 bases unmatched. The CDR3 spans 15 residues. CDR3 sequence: CASSLGRGRAAEQFF. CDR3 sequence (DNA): TGTGCCAGCAGCTTAGGACGCGGGAGGGCCGCTGAGCAGTTCTTC. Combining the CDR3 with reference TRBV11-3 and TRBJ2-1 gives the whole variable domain EAGVVQSPRYKIIEKKQPVAFWCNPISGHNTLYWYLQNLGQGPELLIRYENEEAVDDSQLPKDRFSAERLKGVDSTLKIQPAELGDSAVYLCASSLGRGRAAEQFFGPGTRLTVL.

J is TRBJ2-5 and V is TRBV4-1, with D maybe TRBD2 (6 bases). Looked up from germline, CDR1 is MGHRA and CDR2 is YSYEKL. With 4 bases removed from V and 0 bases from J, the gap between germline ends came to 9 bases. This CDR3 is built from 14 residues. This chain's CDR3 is CASSPRDYQETQYF. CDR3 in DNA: TGCGCCAGCAGCCCCCGGGACTACCAAGAGACCCAGTACTTC.

Here the CDR3 reads CASSSLTGRDTQYF. Written as DNA, the CDR3 is TGTGCCAGCAGTTCACTGACAGGCCGGGATACGCAGTATTTT. The chain employs TRBV6-2 or TRBV6-3 and TRBJ2-3; possibly TRBD1 for D (6 bases). The V gene lost 4 bases and the J gene lost 6 bases, with 14 bases spanning the gap. The CDR3 sequence is 14 residues long. Germline V gene data show CDR1 as MNHEY and CDR2 as SVGEGT.

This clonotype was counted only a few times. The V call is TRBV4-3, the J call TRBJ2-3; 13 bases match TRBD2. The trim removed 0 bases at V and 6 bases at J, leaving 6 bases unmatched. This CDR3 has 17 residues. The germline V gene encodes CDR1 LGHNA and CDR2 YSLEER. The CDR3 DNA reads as TGCGCCAGCAGCCAAGAAACACTAGCGGGAGGGGAGGATACGCAGTATTTT. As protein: CASSQETLAGGEDTQYF.

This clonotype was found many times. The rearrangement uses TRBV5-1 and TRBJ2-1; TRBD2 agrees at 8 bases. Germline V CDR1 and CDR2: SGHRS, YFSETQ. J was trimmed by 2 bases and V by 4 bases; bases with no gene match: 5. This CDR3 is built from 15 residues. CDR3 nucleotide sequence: TGCGCCAGCAGCCCGGGACTAGGGACCTACAATGAGCAGTTCTTC. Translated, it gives CASSPGLGTYNEQFF.

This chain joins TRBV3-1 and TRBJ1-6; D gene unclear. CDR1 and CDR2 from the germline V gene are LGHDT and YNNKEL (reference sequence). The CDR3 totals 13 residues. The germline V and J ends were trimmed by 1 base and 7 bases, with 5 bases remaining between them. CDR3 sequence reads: CASSQVGNSPLHF. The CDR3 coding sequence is TGTGCCAGCAGCCAAGTAGGGAATTCACCCCTCCACTTT.

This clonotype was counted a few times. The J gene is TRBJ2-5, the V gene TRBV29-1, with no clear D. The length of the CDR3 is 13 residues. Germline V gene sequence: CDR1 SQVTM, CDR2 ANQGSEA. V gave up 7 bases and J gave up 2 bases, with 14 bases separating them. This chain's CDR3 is CSADDGLQETQYF. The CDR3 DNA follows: TGCAGCGCTGATGACGGGCTGCAAGAGACCCAGTACTTC. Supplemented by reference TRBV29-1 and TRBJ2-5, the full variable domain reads SAVISQKPSRDICQRGTSLTIQCQVDSQVTMMFWYRQQPGQSLTLIATANQGSEATYESGFVIDKFPISRPNLTFSTLTVSNMSPEDSSIYLCSADDGLQETQYFGPGTRLLVL.

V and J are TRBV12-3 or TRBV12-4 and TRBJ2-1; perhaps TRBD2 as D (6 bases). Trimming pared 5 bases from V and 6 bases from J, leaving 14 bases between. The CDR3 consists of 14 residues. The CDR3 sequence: CASSPTTSPNEQFF. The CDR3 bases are TGTGCCAGCAGTCCAACCACTAGCCCCAATGAGCAGTTCTTC.

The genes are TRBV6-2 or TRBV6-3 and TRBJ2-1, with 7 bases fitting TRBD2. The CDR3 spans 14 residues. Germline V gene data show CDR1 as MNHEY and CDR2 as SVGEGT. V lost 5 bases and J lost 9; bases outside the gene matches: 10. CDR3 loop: CASSGLVTGSEQFF. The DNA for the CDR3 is TGTGCCAGCAGTGGACTAGTAACTGGTTCTGAGCAGTTCTTC.

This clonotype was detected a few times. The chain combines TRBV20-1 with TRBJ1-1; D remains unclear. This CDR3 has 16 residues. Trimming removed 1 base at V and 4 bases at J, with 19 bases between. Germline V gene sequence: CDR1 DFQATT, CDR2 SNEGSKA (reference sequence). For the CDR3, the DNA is TGCAGTGCTAGAGTGGTAAGGGTCGGGAAGCGCACTGAAGCTTTCTTT. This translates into CSARVVRVGKRTEAFF.

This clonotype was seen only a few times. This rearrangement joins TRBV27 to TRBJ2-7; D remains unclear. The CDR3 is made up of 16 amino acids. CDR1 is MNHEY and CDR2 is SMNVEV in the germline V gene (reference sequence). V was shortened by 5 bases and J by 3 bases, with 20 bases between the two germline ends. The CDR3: CASSPQRTLKVYEQYF. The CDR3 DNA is TGTGCCAGCAGTCCCCAGAGGACCTTGAAGGTCTACGAGCAGTACTTC.

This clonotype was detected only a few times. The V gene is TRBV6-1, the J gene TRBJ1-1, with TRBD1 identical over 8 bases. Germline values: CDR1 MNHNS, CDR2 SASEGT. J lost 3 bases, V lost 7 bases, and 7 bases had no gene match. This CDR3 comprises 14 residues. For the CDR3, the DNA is TGTGCCAGCAAAGACAGGGGCGCACACACTGAAGCTTTCTTT. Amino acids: CASKDRGAHTEAFF.

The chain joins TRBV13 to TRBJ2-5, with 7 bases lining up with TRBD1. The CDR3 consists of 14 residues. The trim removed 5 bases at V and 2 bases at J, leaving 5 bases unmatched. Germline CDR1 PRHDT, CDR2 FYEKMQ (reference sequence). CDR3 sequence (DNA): TGTGCCAGCAGCATTACAGGGGCTCAAGAGACCCAGTACTTC. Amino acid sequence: CASSITGAQETQYF.

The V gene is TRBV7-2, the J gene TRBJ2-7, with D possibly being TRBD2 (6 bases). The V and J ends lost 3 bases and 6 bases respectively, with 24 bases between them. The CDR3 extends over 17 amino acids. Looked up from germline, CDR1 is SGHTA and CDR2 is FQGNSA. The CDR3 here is CASSFGTGPNSGTEQYF. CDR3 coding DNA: TGTGCCAGCAGCTTTGGGACTGGGCCCAACTCGGGAACCGAGCAGTACTTC. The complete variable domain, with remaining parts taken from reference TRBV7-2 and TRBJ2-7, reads GAGVSQSPSNKVTEKGKDVELRCDPISGHTALYWYRQSLGQGLEFLIYFQGNSAPDKSGLPSDRFSAERTGGSVSTLTIQRTQQEDSAVYLCASSFGTGPNSGTEQYFGPGTRLTVT.